This TCR beta chain was identified in a study of T cell responses to AZD1222 COVID-19 vaccine. For this clone: The antigen remains undetermined.

General study points: A reported finding is that nearly half of spike-specific TCRs target unmutated variant regions. Just a handful of AZD1222 recipients were seropositive at baseline. White British donors predominated, females outnumbered males, and clonal diversity was possibly underestimated. Every sample of the repertoires postdated the peak T cell response.

This table comes from immunoSEQ multiplex PCR, and its TCRdb copy is limited to in-frame clones, with some not included. The table records around 130,000 clones, 80% to 90% of them present only once. Germline V gene data show CDR1 as SQVTM and CDR2 as ANQGSEA. The CDR3 is 13 amino acids. The ends lost 7 bases at V and 2 bases at J; junction bases unmatched: 5. The TCR was taken from an adult in good health. The specimen comprised peripheral blood, sampled on day 0 of AZD1222 vaccination. This chain links TRBV29-1 with TRBJ1-3, with 7 positions matching TRBD1. Written as DNA, the CDR3 is TGCAGCGCTCGCCAGGGGGCTGGAAACACCATATATTTT. It yields the protein CSARQGAGNTIYF.